Sequencing of this TCR beta chain was carried out in a study of blood T cell repertoires in COVID-19. This CDR3 contains 15 residues. The V and J ends lost 2 bases and 3 bases respectively, with 8 bases between them. Germline V gene sequence: CDR1 KGHSH, CDR2 LQKENI. This clone was detected only once. Study processing details: Reference gene primer amplification gave nucleated cell count estimates. Sequenced by immunoSEQ multiplex PCR; TCRdb stores in-frame clones only, minus some. V, J and clone size reflect that table, while D and trimming were determined from the DNA. The data show over 200,000 clones, with roughly 80% seen just once and approximately 8.7% held by the top ten.

Material for sequencing was peripheral blood. This clonotype was sampled from a woman of 80 years or more with acute or convalescent COVID-19. V is TRBV18 and J is TRBJ1-6; D not resolved. The CDR3: CASSPTRDYNSPLHF. CDR3 sequence (DNA): TGTGCCAGCTCACCAACGAGAGACTATAATTCACCCCTCCACTTT.